This is a list of T cell receptor beta chains from one sample in a study of identical twins. TCRdb independently ran MiXCR on the 5' RACE reads; one entry per CDR3 protein. The profile shows roughly 720,000 distinct CDR3 sequences, approximately 18% of them singletons. This sample was shared with a second study, whose subject was T cells expressing NK-cell markers.

Source material: PBMCs. These receptors were obtained from a woman aged 18-35 years in good health. Both conserved end residues are part of each CDR3. Fields, in order: V gene, clone size, J gene, CDR3 length, D gene, CDR3 protein, CDR3 DNA. The D gene is left open where the match is weak. Part of the rows lack a size; the others show once, few, many or a class for expanded clones.

TRBV6-1	few	TRBJ1-5	13	.	CASSVRVVQPQHF	TGTGCCAGCAGTGTCAGGGTAGTGCAGCCCCAGCATTTT
TRBV9	few	TRBJ2-1	13	TRBD2	CASSVGSGSEQFF	TGTGCCAGCAGCGTCGGTAGCGGGAGTGAGCAGTTCTTC
TRBV20-1	.	TRBJ2-1	15	TRBD2	CSAKRLAGAYNEQFF	TGCAGTGCTAAACGACTAGCGGGAGCCTACAATGAGCAGTTCTTC
TRBV5-4	few	TRBJ2-3	14	TRBD1	CASRRTGGSDTQYF	TGTGCCAGCAGGAGGACAGGGGGCTCAGATACGCAGTATTTT
TRBV5-1	many	TRBJ1-5	13	.	CASSLDYNQPQHF	TGCGCCAGCAGCTTGGATTACAATCAGCCCCAGCATTTT
TRBV4-3	.	TRBJ2-1	16	TRBD2	CASSQVAGDSYNEQFF	TGCGCCAGCAGCCAGGTAGCGGGAGACTCCTACAATGAGCAGTTCTTC
TRBV27	.	TRBJ1-4	14	.	CASKVRGLNEKLFF	TGTGCCAGCAAGGTCAGAGGGCTAAATGAAAAACTGTTTTTT
TRBV7-3	.	TRBJ2-1	18	TRBD2	CASSLTGAGGRFYNEQFF	TGTGCCAGCAGCCTCACCGGGGCGGGGGGACGCTTCTACAATGAGCAGTTCTTC
TRBV29-1	few	TRBJ2-7	15	.	CSVEDQGGQAYEQYF	TGCAGCGTTGAAGACCAGGGGGGACAAGCCTACGAGCAGTACTTC
TRBV6-2/TRBV6-3	few	TRBJ2-5	14	TRBD2	CASSYSAGDETQYF	TGTGCCAGCAGTTACAGCGCGGGAGACGAGACCCAGTACTTC
TRBV14	many	TRBJ2-1	13	.	CASSQVGGNEQFF	TGTGCCAGCAGCCAAGTAGGGGGCAATGAGCAGTTCTTC
TRBV3-1	.	TRBJ1-2	14	.	CASSQRHSYYGYTF	TGTGCCAGCAGCCAAAGACACTCCTACTATGGCTACACCTTC
TRBV30	few	TRBJ2-7	10	TRBD2	CAWGGVEQYF	TGTGCCTGGGGGGGGGTCGAGCAGTACTTC
TRBV12-3/TRBV12-4	.	TRBJ2-3	15	.	CASSPIVEYTDTQYF	TGTGCCAGCAGCCCCATAGTGGAATACACAGATACGCAGTATTTT
TRBV5-1	.	TRBJ2-1	16	TRBD2	CASSRTQTSGANEQFF	TGCGCCAGCAGCCGGACCCAGACTAGCGGGGCCAATGAGCAGTTCTTC
TRBV28	.	TRBJ2-1	11	TRBD1	CAGQGNNEQFF	TGTGCCGGACAGGGGAACAATGAGCAGTTCTTC
TRBV7-7	.	TRBJ2-1	17	.	CASSQGGGRVSYNEQFF	TGTGCCAGCAGCCAGGGTGGGGGAAGGGTGTCCTACAATGAGCAGTTCTTC
TRBV12-3/TRBV12-4	.	TRBJ1-1	11	.	CASRALAEAFF	TGTGCCAGCAGGGCCCTCGCGGAAGCTTTCTTT
TRBV3-1	few	TRBJ1-2	15	TRBD1	CASSPTPTGGLGYTF	TGTGCCAGCAGCCCAACCCCGACAGGGGGTTTAGGCTACACCTTC
TRBV20-1	few	TRBJ1-5	13	.	CSALSVGSQPQHF	TGCAGTGCCCTTAGTGTCGGGAGTCAGCCCCAGCATTTT
TRBV7-9	many	TRBJ2-1	15	.	CASSPRGRDRHEQFF	TGTGCCAGCAGCCCCCGGGGTCGAGACAGACATGAGCAGTTCTTC
TRBV6-2/TRBV6-3	few	TRBJ2-1	16	TRBD2	CARRKGLAGESNEQFF	TGTGCCAGGCGGAAGGGACTAGCGGGCGAAAGCAATGAGCAGTTCTTC
TRBV3-1	few	TRBJ2-1	15	TRBD2	CASSPAGVVVYEQFF	TGTGCCAGCAGTCCTGCGGGAGTAGTGGTATATGAGCAGTTCTTC
TRBV2	.	TRBJ1-1	11	.	CASSEGDWAFF	TGTGCCAGCAGTGAAGGGGATTGGGCTTTCTTT
TRBV20-1	few	TRBJ2-7	14	.	CSATRTADSYEQYF	TGCAGTGCTACCCGGACAGCCGACTCCTACGAGCAGTACTTC
TRBV2	.	TRBJ2-7	13	.	CASNLVEDYEQYF	TGTGCCAGCAACCTAGTTGAGGACTACGAGCAGTACTTC
TRBV20-1	.	TRBJ2-3	15	TRBD1	CSARTTGGLFATQYF	TGCAGTGCTAGAACCACAGGGGGACTCTTTGCCACGCAGTATTTT